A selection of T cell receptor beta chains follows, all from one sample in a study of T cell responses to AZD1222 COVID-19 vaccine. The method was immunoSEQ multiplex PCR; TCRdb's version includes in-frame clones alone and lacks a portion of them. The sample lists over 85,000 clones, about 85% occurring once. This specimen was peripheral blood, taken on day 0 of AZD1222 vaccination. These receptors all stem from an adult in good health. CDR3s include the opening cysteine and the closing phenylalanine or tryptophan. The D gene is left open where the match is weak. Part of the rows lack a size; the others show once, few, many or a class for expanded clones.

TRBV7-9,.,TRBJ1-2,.,CASSSPNYGYTF,TGTGCCAGCAGCTCCCCCAACTATGGCTACACCTTC
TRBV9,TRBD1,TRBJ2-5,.,CASSVRQGSQETQYF,TGTGCCAGCAGCGTGCGACAGGGGTCCCAAGAGACCCAGTACTTC
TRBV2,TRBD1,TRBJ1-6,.,CATSGQGDSPLHF,TGTGCCACCTCAGGACAGGGGGATTCACCCCTCCACTTT
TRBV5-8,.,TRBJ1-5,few,CASSLVWGSNQPQHF,TGTGCCAGCAGCCTTGTGTGGGGGAGCAATCAGCCCCAGCATTTT
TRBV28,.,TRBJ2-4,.,CASSLSQGQAKNIQYF,TGTGCCAGCAGTTTATCACAGGGACAAGCCAAAAACATTCAGTACTTC
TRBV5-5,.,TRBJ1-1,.,CASSLGGNTEAFF,TGTGCCAGCAGCTTGGGTGGGAACACTGAAGCTTTCTTT
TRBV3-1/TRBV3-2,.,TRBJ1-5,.,CASSDRDWPQHF,TGTGCCAGCAGCGACCGCGATTGGCCCCAGCATTTT
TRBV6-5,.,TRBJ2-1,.,CATSLRLMHEQFF,TGTGCCACCAGCTTAAGGCTAATGCATGAGCAGTTCTTC
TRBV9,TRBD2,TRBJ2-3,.,CASSPRGGDPTDTQYF,TGTGCCAGCAGCCCCCGGGGAGGGGACCCAACAGATACGCAGTATTTT
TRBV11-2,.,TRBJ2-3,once,CASSPMDTQYF,TGTGCCAGCAGCCCGATGGATACGCAGTATTTT
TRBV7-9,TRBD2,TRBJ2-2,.,CASSQAGGWTGELFF,TGTGCCAGCAGCCAAGCGGGAGGGTGGACCGGGGAGCTGTTTTTT
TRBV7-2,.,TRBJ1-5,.,CASSLDGKGNQPQHF,TGTGCCAGCAGCTTAGATGGAAAAGGGAATCAGCCCCAGCATTTT
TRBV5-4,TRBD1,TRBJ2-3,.,CASSGTGGGTDTQYF,TGTGCCAGCAGCGGGACAGGGGGAGGCACAGATACGCAGTATTTT
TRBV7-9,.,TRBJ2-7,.,CASSLGILSYEQYF,TGTGCCAGCAGCTTAGGTATTCTTTCCTACGAGCAGTACTTC
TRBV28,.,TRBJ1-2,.,CASSAYGYTF,TGTGCCAGCAGCGCCTATGGCTACACCTTC
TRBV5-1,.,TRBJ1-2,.,CASSLALGSFYGYTF,TGCGCCAGCAGCTTGGCCTTGGGCAGCTTCTATGGCTACACCTTC
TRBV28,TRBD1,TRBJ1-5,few,CASRSGRGRRSNQPQHF,TGTGCCAGCAGGTCAGGTAGGGGGCGAAGAAGCAATCAGCCCCAGCATTTT
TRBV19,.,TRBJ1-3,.,CASTPALTGNTIYF,TGTGCCAGTACACCGGCCCTTACTGGAAACACCATATATTTT
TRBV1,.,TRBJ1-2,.,CTSSPSGQTYGYTF,TGCACCAGCAGCCCTTCGGGACAGACCTATGGCTACACCTTC
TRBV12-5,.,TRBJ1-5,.,CASVLLPRGPRFEARDSNQPQHF,TGTGCTAGTGTTCTCCTCCCCAGGGGCCCCCGGTTTGAGGCAAGAGATAGCAATCAGCCCCAGCATTTT
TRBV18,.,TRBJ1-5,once,CASSPPLGRGYSNQPQHF,TGTGCCAGCTCACCACCCCTGGGGCGGGGGTATAGCAATCAGCCCCAGCATTTT
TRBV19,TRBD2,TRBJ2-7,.,CASSPRLAGVTRIEQYF,TGTGCCAGTAGTCCAAGACTAGCGGGGGTTACGAGGATCGAGCAGTACTTC
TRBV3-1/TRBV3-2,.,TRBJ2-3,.,CASSQEASAQYF,TGTGCCAGCAGCCAGGAAGCATCGGCGCAGTATTTT
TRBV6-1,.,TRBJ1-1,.,CASSDNRVNTEAFF,TGTGCCAGCAGTGACAACAGGGTGAACACTGAAGCTTTCTTT
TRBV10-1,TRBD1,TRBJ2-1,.,CASSRDSHYNEQFF,TGCGCCAGCAGCCGGGACAGCCACTACAATGAGCAGTTCTTC
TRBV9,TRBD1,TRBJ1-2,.,CASSVDVWTGDGYTF,TGTGCCAGCAGCGTAGATGTCTGGACAGGGGATGGCTACACCTTC
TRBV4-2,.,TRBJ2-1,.,CASSRPTNNEQFF,TGTGCCAGCAGCCGCCCGACCAACAATGAGCAGTTCTTC
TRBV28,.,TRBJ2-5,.,CASSPTTQETQYF,TGTGCCAGCAGTCCAACTACACAAGAGACCCAGTACTTC
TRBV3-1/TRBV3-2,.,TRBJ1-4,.,CASNMGTTNEKLFF,TGTGCCAGCAACATGGGAACAACTAATGAAAAACTGTTTTTT
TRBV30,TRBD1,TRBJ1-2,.,CAWSGQGYGYTF,TGTGCCTGGAGTGGACAGGGGTATGGCTACACCTTC
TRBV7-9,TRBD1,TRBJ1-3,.,CASSLGTGWSDTIYF,TGTGCCAGCAGCTTAGGGACAGGGTGGTCGGACACCATATATTTT
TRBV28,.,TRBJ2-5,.,CASSLTGTAAQYF,TGTGCCAGCAGTTTAACAGGGACTGCGGCCCAGTACTTC
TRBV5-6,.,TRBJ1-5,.,CASSKGLYSNQPQHF,TGTGCCAGCAGCAAAGGACTTTATAGCAATCAGCCCCAGCATTTT
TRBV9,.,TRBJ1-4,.,CASSVAGSNEKLFF,TGTGCCAGCAGCGTAGCAGGATCTAATGAAAAACTGTTTTTT
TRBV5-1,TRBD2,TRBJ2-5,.,CASSLDASGSGGGETQYF,TGCGCCAGCAGCTTGGATGCTAGCGGGAGCGGAGGAGGAGAGACCCAGTACTTC
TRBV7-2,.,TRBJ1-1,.,CASLLGEGTEAFF,TGTGCCAGCCTGTTAGGGGAGGGCACTGAAGCTTTCTTT
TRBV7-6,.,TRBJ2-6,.,CASSPLRAGSSSGANVLTF,TGTGCCAGCAGCCCCCTCCGGGCAGGTTCAAGCTCTGGGGCCAACGTCCTGACTTTC
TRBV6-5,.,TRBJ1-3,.,CATRLGAFSGNTIYF,TGTGCCACCCGACTCGGAGCTTTCTCTGGAAACACCATATATTTT
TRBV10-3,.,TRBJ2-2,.,CAISRTDTGELFF,TGTGCCATCAGCCGGACAGACACCGGGGAGCTGTTTTTT
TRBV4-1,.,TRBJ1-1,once,CASSQGGPEAFF,TGCGCCAGCAGCCAAGGAGGTCCTGAAGCTTTCTTT
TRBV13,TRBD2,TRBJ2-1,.,CASSRYLGAGTSEHNEQFF,TGTGCCAGCAGCCGTTATTTAGGAGCCGGGACTAGCGAGCACAATGAGCAGTTCTTC
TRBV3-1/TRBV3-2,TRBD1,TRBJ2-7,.,CASSHLGQVSEQYF,TGTGCCAGCAGCCACCTGGGACAGGTTAGCGAGCAGTACTTC
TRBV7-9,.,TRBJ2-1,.,CASSAPKASSRNEQFF,TGTGCCAGCAGCGCACCGAAGGCGTCGTCGAGGAATGAGCAGTTCTTC
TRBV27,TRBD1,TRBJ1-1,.,CASRGRAGGGETEAFF,TGTGCCAGCAGAGGTAGGGCAGGGGGCGGGGAAACTGAAGCTTTCTTT
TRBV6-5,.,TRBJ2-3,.,CASGGRTDTQYF,TGTGCCAGCGGGGGGCGGACAGATACGCAGTATTTT
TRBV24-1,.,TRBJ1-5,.,CATSDFWGVIGQPQHF,TGTGCCACCAGTGATTTTTGGGGAGTTATAGGTCAGCCCCAGCATTTT
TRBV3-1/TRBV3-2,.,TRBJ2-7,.,CASSRPGLAESEQYF,TGTGCCAGCAGCCGTCCGGGACTGGCGGAATCCGAGCAGTACTTC
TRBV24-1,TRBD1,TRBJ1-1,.,CATSDPSGGNTEAFF,TGTGCCACCAGTGATCCCTCAGGGGGAAACACTGAAGCTTTCTTT
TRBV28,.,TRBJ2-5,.,CASSPWGETQYF,TGTGCCAGCAGCCCGTGGGGAGAGACCCAGTACTTC
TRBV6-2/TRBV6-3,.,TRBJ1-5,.,CASSYSGWAGRSNQPQHF,TGTGCCAGCAGTTACTCGGGTTGGGCAGGTAGGAGCAATCAGCCCCAGCATTTT
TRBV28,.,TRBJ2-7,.,CASTRSLEYEQYF,TGTGCCAGCACCCGCAGCCTAGAATACGAGCAGTACTTC
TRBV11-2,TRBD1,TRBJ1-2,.,CASSLDRGGYGYTF,TGTGCCAGCAGCTTGGACAGGGGCGGCTATGGCTACACCTTC
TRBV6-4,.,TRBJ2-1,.,CASSELRGYEQFF,TGTGCCAGCAGTGAGTTGAGGGGCTATGAGCAGTTCTTC
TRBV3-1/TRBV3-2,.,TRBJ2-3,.,CASSQDQGRFLTDTQYF,TGTGCCAGCAGCCAAGATCAGGGGCGGTTCCTCACAGATACGCAGTATTTT
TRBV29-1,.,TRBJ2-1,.,CSVDSNAGVEQFF,TGCAGCGTTGACTCAAACGCAGGGGTCGAGCAGTTCTTC
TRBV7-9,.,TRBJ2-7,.,CASSFILAPYEQYF,TGTGCCAGCAGCTTTATTCTAGCCCCCTACGAGCAGTACTTC
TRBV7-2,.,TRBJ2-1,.,CASSPGTRTYNEQFF,TGTGCCAGCAGCCCCGGGACACGCACCTACAATGAGCAGTTCTTC
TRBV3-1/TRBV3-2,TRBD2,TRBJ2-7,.,CASSPQAGGMYEQYF,TGTGCCAGCAGCCCTCAGGCGGGAGGAATGTACGAGCAGTACTTC
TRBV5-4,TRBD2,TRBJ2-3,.,CASSLASGGTDTQYF,TGTGCCAGCAGCTTGGCTAGCGGGGGGACAGATACGCAGTATTTT
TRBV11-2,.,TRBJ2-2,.,CASSLTRTNTGELFF,TGTGCCAGCAGCTTAACCCGAACGAACACCGGGGAGCTGTTTTTT